Shown below are 30 T cell receptor beta chains from a single sample sequenced in a study of T cell repertoires in cytomegalovirus infection. Which antigens these TCRs recognize remains unknown. From the reads, TCRdb called clonotypes with MiXCR, one entry per CDR3 protein. This sample has about 400,000 distinct CDR3 sequences, with roughly 36% found just once. Sequenced here: cultured PBMCs, sampled from culture after CMV antigen stimulation. These receptors originate from a human donor in good health (CMV status not recorded). Some clones in this sample may be carry-over from other donors' samples.

The gene calls are TRBV7-2 and TRBJ2-5; 7 bases align to TRBD1. The trim removed 6 bases at V and 2 bases at J, leaving 9 bases unmatched. This CDR3 has 15 amino acids. Germline CDR1 and CDR2: SGHTA and FQGNSA. The CDR3 here is CASRRYRDRQETQYF. In DNA form, the CDR3 reads TGTGCCAGCAGGCGCTACCGGGACAGACAAGAGACCCAGTACTTC.

V gene TRBV6-1 combines with J gene TRBJ2-5; 9 positions agree with TRBD2. The CDR3 loop spans 14 amino acids. J gave up 5 bases and V 8 bases, and 9 bases lay outside the gene matches. The V gene's germline CDR1 is MNHNS and CDR2 SASEGT. For the CDR3, the DNA is TGTGCCAGCGGATTAGCGGGAGCCCAGGAGACCCAGTACTTC. Protein product: CASGLAGAQETQYF.

This clonotype was detected only once. The chain uses TRBV10-3 and TRBJ2-3; 7 nucleotides line up with TRBD2. The CDR3 is 14 amino acids. V shed 7 bases and J 3 bases; nucleotides not matched to a gene: 7. Per germline, CDR1 ENHRY and CDR2 SYGVKD. In nucleotides, the CDR3 is TGTGCCATCAAAGAGGGAGCGGGAACAGATACGCAGTATTTT. This codes for CAIKEGAGTDTQYF.

This clonotype was found a few times. One junction end disagrees with the germline gene, perhaps due to a read error. The gene calls are TRBV5-3 and TRBJ1-3, with unresolved D. TRBV5-3 carries the ORF label, with uncertain function. The CDR3 contains 11 residues. CDR3 coding DNA: TGTGCCAGCAGCTTGGACTACACCATATATTTT. Translating it yields CASSLDYTIYF.

This clonotype was counted between two and nine times. V and J are TRBV10-3 and TRBJ2-3; TRBD2 is a possible D gene (6 bases). This CDR3 is 15 amino acids long. The ends were cut back, 10 bases at V and 2 bases at J, with 19 bases in the middle. CDR1 is ENHRY and CDR2 is SYGVKD in the germline V gene. DNA for the CDR3: TGTGCCAGCGTCCTCGGGGGTAGCGCCACAGATACGCAGTATTTT. Encoded protein: CASVLGGSATDTQYF.

The V call is TRBV29-1, the J call TRBJ1-2, with D perhaps matching TRBD1 (5 bases). The CDR3 is 11 amino acids. CDR1 SQVTM and CDR2 ANQGSEA come from the germline V gene. V lost 7 bases and J 7 bases, leaving 13 bases between the germline ends. The CDR3 nucleotides are TGCAGCGCGGGGGGTTCGAGTGGCTACACCTTC. Residues: CSAGGSSGYTF.

This clonotype was recorded a few times. The rearrangement links TRBV6-4 to TRBJ1-1; 7 positions agree with TRBD1. This CDR3 spans 13 amino acids. In germline, CDR1 is MRHNA, CDR2 SNTAGT. V was pared by 3 bases and J by 4 bases, with 2 bases of the junction left unmatched. The CDR3 DNA reads as TGTGCCAGCAGTGAGGCAGGGGGCACTGAAGCTTTCTTT. It yields the protein CASSEAGGTEAFF.

This sequence joins TRBV7-2 and TRBJ1-1; a possible D gene is TRBD1 (5 bases). Trimming took off 8 bases at V and 5 bases at J, with 15 bases between the two ends. CDR3 length equals 13 residues. In germline, CDR1 is SGHTA, CDR2 FQGNSA. CDR3 DNA sequence: TGTGCCAGCCGCCTGGGGCAGACAACTGAAGCTTTCTTT. Protein: CASRLGQTTEAFF.

CDR3 residues: CASSLSRRQETQYF. The CDR3 DNA reads TGTGCCAGCAGTTTGAGTAGGAGGCAAGAGACCCAGTACTTC. The chain combines TRBV28 with TRBJ2-5, with a weak D call TRBD2 (5 bases). CDR1 and CDR2 from the germline V gene are MDHEN and SYDVKM. Trimming left V 3 bases short and J 2 bases short, with 10 bases between. The CDR3 contains 14 residues.

V gene TRBV4-3 combines with J gene TRBJ2-2; 8 positions agree with TRBD1. Germline V gene sequence: CDR1 LGHNA, CDR2 YSLEER. The junction had 1 base not matched to a gene; V was cut back by 0 bases and J by 4 bases. CDR3 size: 15 residues. CDR3 nucleotides: TGCGCCAGCAGCCAAGACAGGGGGCCCACCGGGGAGCTGTTTTTT. Translating gives CASSQDRGPTGELFF.

This clonotype came up many times. The chain joins TRBV7-2 to TRBJ2-2, with unresolved D. V dropped 3 bases and J dropped 3 bases, with 8 bases sitting between them. CDR1 is SGHTA and CDR2 is FQGNSA in the germline V gene. CDR3 length: 14 residues. The CDR3 sequence is CASSLGRYTGELFF. Written as DNA, the CDR3 is TGTGCCAGCAGCTTGGGCAGATACACCGGGGAGCTGTTTTTT.

The V and J genes are TRBV5-5 and TRBJ1-3, with 7 bases fitting TRBD1. Germline CDR1 SGHKS, CDR2 YYEKEE (reference sequence). This CDR3 has 15 amino acids. V lost 4 bases and J lost 4; bases outside the gene matches: 8. CDR3 DNA sequence: TGTGCCAGCAGCCGACAGGGCTTGCGGGGAAACACCATATATTTT. Translation gives CASSRQGLRGNTIYF.

The chain joins TRBV12-3 or TRBV12-4 to TRBJ1-3; 7 bases line up with TRBD1. The CDR3 runs 15 residues. The V segment lost 6 bases and the J segment 3 bases; nucleotides outside the gene matches: 8. The CDR3 DNA reads as TGTGCCAGCAGCTGGGACAGTCTAGTTGGAAACACCATATATTTT. It translates to CASSWDSLVGNTIYF.

The V and J genes are TRBV27 and TRBJ1-1, with D perhaps matching TRBD1 (6 bases). The V gene's germline CDR1 is MNHEY and CDR2 SMNVEV (reference sequence). The V and J ends lost 4 bases and 3 bases respectively, with 18 bases between them. The CDR3 is 16 residues long. CDR3 in amino acids: CASSSSGGGIDTEAFF. The CDR3 DNA is TGTGCCAGCAGTTCCTCCGGGGGCGGGATTGACACTGAAGCTTTCTTT.

This clonotype has a count of ten or more. V gene TRBV7-2 combines with J gene TRBJ2-2; D remains unclear. The CDR3 is made up of 16 amino acids. Germline CDR1 SGHTA, CDR2 FQGNSA. V was cut by 5 bases and J by 4 bases, with 17 bases left in between. CDR3 loop: CASSQDGHSITGELFF. CDR3 bases: TGTGCCAGCAGCCAGGACGGCCACAGTATCACCGGGGAGCTGTTTTTT.

This clonotype was seen only a few times. The chain has TRBV6-5 and TRBJ2-3; the match to TRBD1 covers 9 bases. CDR3 length: 15 residues. Per germline, CDR1 MNHEY and CDR2 SVGAGI. V shed 0 bases and J 7 bases; nucleotides not matched to a gene: 5. CDR3 sequence (DNA): TGTGCCAGCAGTTACTCGCAACAGGGGGCAAATACGCAGTATTTT. This codes for CASSYSQQGANTQYF.

V is TRBV28 and J is TRBJ2-7; 7 bases fit TRBD2. This CDR3 region has 15 residues. Germline V gene data show CDR1 as MDHEN and CDR2 as SYDVKM. V was pared by 7 bases and J by 9 bases, with 18 bases of the junction left unmatched. The CDR3 protein is CASMDSGPGGNGQYF. The CDR3 bases are TGTGCCAGCATGGATAGCGGACCGGGGGGAAATGGGCAGTACTTC.

This clonotype was recorded at least ten times. This chain joins TRBV12-3 or TRBV12-4 and TRBJ2-7; D gene unclear. The CDR3 consists of 11 residues. Trimming stripped 2 bases from V and 4 bases from J, with 3 bases between. The CDR3 DNA reads as TGTGCCAGCAGTTTACAATACGAGCAGTACGTC. This translates into CASSLQYEQYV.

This clonotype was counted between two and nine times. DNA of the CDR3: TGTGCCAGCAGCTACCTAGTAGCGGGAGGCCTTCACTGGTCCTACGAGCAGTACTTC. This codes for CASSYLVAGGLHWSYEQYF. This chain links TRBV11-1 with TRBJ2-7; 10 nucleotides match TRBD2. Germline trimming cut 4 bases from V and 1 base from J; bases unmatched to any gene: 16. Germline V gene sequence: CDR1 SGHAT, CDR2 FQDESV (reference sequence). This CDR3 is 19 amino acids long.

The rearrangement uses TRBV5-1 and TRBJ2-7, with 9 bases fitting TRBD1. This CDR3 contains 16 residues. Germline-derived CDR1 and CDR2 are SGHRS and YFSETQ. With V trimmed by 0 bases and J by 4 bases, 8 bases remained unmatched. The CDR3 spells CASSLGPGQGDYEQYF. The CDR3 coding sequence is TGCGCCAGCAGCTTGGGGCCGGGACAGGGAGATTACGAGCAGTACTTC.

The gene calls are TRBV20-1 and TRBJ1-2; the match to TRBD1 covers 10 bases. The V gene's germline CDR1 is DFQATT and CDR2 SNEGSKA (reference sequence). Trimming took 5 bases from V and 4 from J; bases not matched to a gene: 7. The CDR3 has 14 residues. The CDR3 here is CSADGTGDVYGYTF. Written as DNA, the CDR3 is TGCAGTGCTGACGGGACAGGGGATGTCTATGGCTACACCTTC.

This chain uses TRBV12-3 or TRBV12-4 with TRBJ2-5, with D maybe TRBD2 (6 bases). This CDR3 is built from 14 residues. Trimming shortened V by 3 bases and J by 7 bases, and 15 bases separated the two germline ends. In nucleotides, the CDR3 is TGTGCCAGCAGTTTTAGGGACTCCGAAGGGACCCAGTACTTC. Amino acids: CASSFRDSEGTQYF.

The chain has TRBV6-1 and TRBJ2-5, with D tentatively TRBD1 or TRBD2 (5 bases each). Between the trimmed V and J ends, which lost 3 bases and 0 bases, there was a span of 14 bases. The CDR3 covers 16 residues. In germline, CDR1 is MNHNS, CDR2 SASEGT. DNA of the CDR3: TGTGCCAGCAGTGATGAGCGGACATCGTACCAAGAGACCCAGTACTTC. Translated: CASSDERTSYQETQYF.

V and J are TRBV28 and TRBJ1-5, with 8 bases that match TRBD1. J was trimmed by 7 bases and V by 7 bases; bases with no gene match: 9. Per germline, CDR1 MDHEN and CDR2 SYDVKM. This CDR3 contains 14 residues. The CDR3, as DNA: TGTGCCAGCAATCTTCGTCAGGGGGCACAGCCCCAGCATTTT. It is translated as CASNLRQGAQPQHF.

The gene calls are TRBV11-3 and TRBJ1-4, with 7 bases lining up with TRBD1. CDR1 is SGHNT, CDR2 YENEEA, per germline. The CDR3 covers 16 residues. J lost 3 bases, V lost 5 bases, and 9 bases had no gene match. The CDR3 sequence is CASSPQGGRPNEKLFF. The CDR3 DNA follows: TGTGCCAGCAGCCCCCAGGGGGGGCGGCCTAATGAAAAACTGTTTTTT.

Concerning this clonotype: A much larger clone differs from this one at a single base, so this may be a read error. The chain recombines TRBV4-2 with TRBJ1-1; 7 nucleotides agree with TRBD1. CDR1 and CDR2 from the germline V gene are LGHNA and YNFKEQ. This CDR3 region has 14 residues. The CDR3 coding sequence is TGTGCCAGCAGCCCCGGGACAGAGAACACTGAAACTTTCTTT. Translating it yields CASSPGTENTETFF.

The V gene is TRBV20-1, the J gene TRBJ2-1; possible D gene TRBD2, 6 bases. Germline V gene lookup returns CDR1 DFQATT and CDR2 SNEGSKA (reference sequence). This CDR3 comprises 14 residues. Deletions cut 3 bases from V and 7 bases from J, with 16 bases between. The CDR3 spells CSARWAGSKNEQFF. CDR3 sequence (DNA): TGCAGTGCTAGGTGGGCCGGGAGTAAAAATGAGCAGTTCTTC.

This clonotype showed up just a few times. The chain uses TRBV7-2 and TRBJ1-5, with no clear D. The CDR3 is 12 amino acids. Germline CDR1 SGHTA, CDR2 FQGNSA. Trimming pared 7 bases from V and 3 bases from J, leaving 7 bases between. The CDR3 spells CASTTPNQPQHF. Written as DNA, the CDR3 is TGTGCCAGCACGACACCCAATCAGCCCCAGCATTTT.

This clonotype was counted only a few times. The chain links TRBV6-5 to TRBJ1-1; D perhaps matches TRBD1 (5 bases). The germline gives CDR1 MNHEY, CDR2 SVGAGI. V was clipped by 2 bases and J by 0 bases, with 10 bases between them. This CDR3 is 15 amino acids long. CDR3 sequence (DNA): TGTGCCAGCAGTTACGGTTCAGGGTTGAACACTGAAGCTTTCTTT. Translation: CASSYGSGLNTEAFF.

This clonotype was detected only once. This sequence joins TRBV14 and TRBJ1-1; D is ambiguous. V lost 1 base and J lost 3, with 12 bases in between. There are 15 residues in the CDR3. Germline values: CDR1 SGHDN, CDR2 FVKESK. Here the CDR3 reads CASSQAPGRHTEAFF. CDR3 sequence (DNA): TGTGCCAGCAGCCAAGCCCCCGGGCGTCACACTGAAGCTTTCTTT.